This TCR beta chain stems from a study of identical twins. Findings and caveats of the study: Monozygotic twins shared more out-of-frame TCR alpha than recombination models predicted. Out-of-frame beta sequences exhibited a weaker degree of excess twin sharing.

Template switching added a universal primer site, and cDNA bore unique molecular identifiers. Via MiXCR, TCRdb re-called the 5' RACE reads, giving one row per CDR3 protein. This table holds approximately 700,000 distinct CDR3 sequences, roughly 6.2% found once. To note about this clonotype: Its specificity is not known.

The CDR3 covers 19 residues. The trim removed 1 base at V and 2 bases at J, leaving 13 bases unmatched. The specimen sequenced was naive T cells sorted from blood. The sequence derives from a man between 18 and 35 years old in good health. V is TRBV12-3 or TRBV12-4 and J is TRBJ1-5; TRBD1 matches 8 bases. This CDR3 is CASSLDPGTGSLGNQPQHF. In DNA form, the CDR3 reads TGTGCCAGCAGTTTAGATCCCGGGACAGGCTCCTTAGGCAATCAGCCCCAGCATTTT.